Listed below are T cell receptor beta chains from one sample, sequenced in a study of blood T cell repertoires in COVID-19. Libraries were prepared by immunoSEQ multiplex PCR; TCRdb keeps only in-frame clonotypes and omits some of them. The table records 150,000 or so clones, about 90% of them present only once. Material: peripheral blood. These receptors originate from a man aged 45 to 65 with acute or convalescent COVID-19. The CDR3 runs from the conserved cysteine through the conserved F or W. Each record gives: J gene, V gene, CDR3 protein.

j_gene: TRBJ2-3
v_gene: TRBV27
CDR3aa: CASSLGTEDTQYF

j_gene: TRBJ2-5
v_gene: TRBV28
CDR3aa: CASSSPGGNQETQYF

j_gene: TRBJ1-2
v_gene: TRBV20-1
CDR3aa: CSARDRGGYTF

j_gene: TRBJ2-7
v_gene: TRBV19
CDR3aa: CASRIGAGGYSEQYF

j_gene: TRBJ2-1
v_gene: TRBV6-5
CDR3aa: CASSYLRTSGGNEQFF

j_gene: TRBJ2-7
v_gene: TRBV28
CDR3aa: CASSSRLVREQYF

j_gene: TRBJ1-2
v_gene: TRBV5-6
CDR3aa: CASSWGQGNYGYTF

j_gene: TRBJ2-7
v_gene: TRBV3-1/TRBV3-2
CDR3aa: CASSQGMGLAIHEQYF

j_gene: TRBJ2-7
v_gene: TRBV28
CDR3aa: CATTTVSYEQYF

j_gene: TRBJ1-2
v_gene: TRBV30
CDR3aa: CAWSVHQGLSYGYTF

j_gene: TRBJ2-7
v_gene: TRBV28
CDR3aa: CASTSAGEQYF

j_gene: TRBJ1-1
v_gene: TRBV2
CDR3aa: CAGTSGTEAFF

j_gene: TRBJ1-1
v_gene: TRBV10-3
CDR3aa: CAISGLGQGQHTEAFF

j_gene: TRBJ2-1
v_gene: TRBV7-3
CDR3aa: CASSREAGGYNEQFF

j_gene: TRBJ2-7
v_gene: TRBV9
CDR3aa: CASSSGTNPYEQYF

j_gene: TRBJ1-2
v_gene: TRBV3-1/TRBV3-2
CDR3aa: CASSPASGGGYGYTF

j_gene: TRBJ1-2
v_gene: TRBV5-1
CDR3aa: CASSLLEEDYTF

j_gene: TRBJ1-1
v_gene: TRBV7-9
CDR3aa: CASSPWRAGGDTEAFF

j_gene: TRBJ1-3
v_gene: TRBV25-1
CDR3aa: CASSEVAQPGARNTIYF

j_gene: TRBJ1-1
v_gene: TRBV28
CDR3aa: CASSFGGRGVTEAFF

j_gene: TRBJ2-1
v_gene: TRBV20-1
CDR3aa: CSAASGSEQFF

j_gene: TRBJ1-4
v_gene: TRBV5-1
CDR3aa: CASRITGGRGEKLFF

j_gene: TRBJ1-1
v_gene: TRBV10-3
CDR3aa: CAISEEKGGYTEAFF

j_gene: TRBJ2-7
v_gene: TRBV24-1
CDR3aa: CATSLGQGYNEQYF

j_gene: TRBJ2-1
v_gene: TRBV27
CDR3aa: CASTRLGGASYNEQFF

j_gene: TRBJ2-1
v_gene: TRBV6-2/TRBV6-3
CDR3aa: CASSYWGRGLAGLEQFF

j_gene: TRBJ2-1
v_gene: TRBV19
CDR3aa: CASSIKPPREFF

j_gene: TRBJ2-7
v_gene: TRBV19
CDR3aa: CASKSSVPYEQYF

j_gene: TRBJ1-5
v_gene: TRBV19
CDR3aa: CASSDLQGRQPQHF

j_gene: TRBJ2-7
v_gene: TRBV20-1
CDR3aa: CSAKRDYEQYF

j_gene: TRBJ2-3
v_gene: TRBV11-3
CDR3aa: CASSLGVGVWDLATDTQYF

j_gene: TRBJ2-5
v_gene: TRBV7-3
CDR3aa: CASSRRGSGETQYF

j_gene: TRBJ1-1
v_gene: TRBV23-1
CDR3aa: CASSQNRDRADTEAFF

j_gene: TRBJ2-6
v_gene: TRBV5-1
CDR3aa: CASSLFSTGGISVLTF

j_gene: TRBJ1-2
v_gene: TRBV3-1/TRBV3-2
CDR3aa: CASSQEVGQTGYGYTF

j_gene: TRBJ1-1
v_gene: TRBV19
CDR3aa: CASSIGPRGAEAFF

j_gene: TRBJ1-5
v_gene: TRBV27
CDR3aa: CASSLAGNQPQHF

j_gene: TRBJ2-7
v_gene: TRBV24-1
CDR3aa: CATSKAGQGVYEQYF

j_gene: TRBJ2-3
v_gene: TRBV27
CDR3aa: CASSNKPGLAGIRTDTQYF

j_gene: TRBJ2-1
v_gene: TRBV30
CDR3aa: CAWSVQNRRGINEQFF

j_gene: TRBJ1-5
v_gene: TRBV28
CDR3aa: CASSDPQGRQPQHF

j_gene: TRBJ1-4
v_gene: TRBV3-1/TRBV3-2
CDR3aa: CASSGTAPNEKLFF

j_gene: TRBJ2-2
v_gene: TRBV6-6
CDR3aa: CASRTRGVDTGELFF

j_gene: TRBJ1-1
v_gene: TRBV10-3
CDR3aa: CAISDQGENTEAFF

j_gene: TRBJ2-1
v_gene: TRBV15
CDR3aa: CATSRDRGLGNEQFF

j_gene: TRBJ1-2
v_gene: TRBV6-5
CDR3aa: CASRDQGNGYTF

j_gene: TRBJ2-3
v_gene: TRBV2
CDR3aa: CASPGAVGDTQYF

j_gene: TRBJ1-3
v_gene: TRBV4-3
CDR3aa: CASSQVDSGNTIYF

j_gene: TRBJ1-1
v_gene: TRBV2
CDR3aa: CASSWDRGVAFF

j_gene: TRBJ1-3
v_gene: TRBV23-1
CDR3aa: CASSQPKGQGAGGNTIYF

j_gene: TRBJ2-7
v_gene: TRBV3-1/TRBV3-2
CDR3aa: CASSRQGQGDEQYF

j_gene: TRBJ2-1
v_gene: TRBV3-1/TRBV3-2
CDR3aa: CASSQGTSGKGGWVF

j_gene: TRBJ2-2
v_gene: TRBV7-3
CDR3aa: CASSIGTANTGELFF

j_gene: TRBJ1-3
v_gene: TRBV7-2
CDR3aa: CASSIRTASGNTIYF

j_gene: TRBJ1-6
v_gene: TRBV5-1
CDR3aa: CASTLGQGNSPLHF

j_gene: TRBJ2-5
v_gene: TRBV6-5
CDR3aa: CASSPGFQETQYF

j_gene: TRBJ2-2
v_gene: TRBV6-5
CDR3aa: CASSPGLALSGELFF

j_gene: TRBJ2-3
v_gene: TRBV7-9
CDR3aa: CASSHPQGDTQYF

j_gene: TRBJ1-1
v_gene: TRBV6-5
CDR3aa: CASSYDLTVNTEAFF